The text below deals with one TCR beta chain. Its antigen is as yet unknown. Treatment: approximately nine-day PBMC culture with coronavirus spike peptide pools or control peptides (ViraFEST assay). Germline CDR1 DFQATT, CDR2 SNEGSKA (reference sequence). The CDR3 has 13 amino acids. V lost 6 bases, J lost 5 bases, and 5 bases stayed unmatched. The data derive from a study of vaccination and CD4 T cells after COVID-19. Turning to the study itself: Post-vaccination specimens were collected at a median of about 70 days following dose two (range 14 to 241). The cells were exposed to overlapping spike peptides originating from SARS-CoV-2, HCoV-NL63, HCoV-OC43 and HCoV-229E for stimulation. General study points: Median SARS-CoV-2-reactive clonotype numbers went from around 19 to 38; this increase was not significant.

Cultured CD4+ T cell DNA underwent sequencing with the Oncomine TCR Beta short-read assay. A single record per CDR3 protein comes from TCRdb applying MiXCR to the PCR reads. Altogether approximately 26,000 distinct CDR3 sequences are present, roughly 40% being singletons, with the ten largest covering roughly a tenth. This clonotype was sampled from a human donor who had recovered from COVID-19. The chain employs TRBV20-1 and TRBJ1-2; 11 positions match TRBD1. What was sequenced was CD4+ T cells from blood, cultured in vitro. The CDR3 spells CSAWGTGGYGYTF. As DNA, the CDR3 is TGCAGTGCATGGGGGACAGGGGGTTATGGCTACACCTTC.